This T cell receptor beta chain stems from a study of CD8 T cells in Susac syndrome (dated by TCRdb to 2018 to 2020). About the full investigation: Among the Susac syndrome patients who were sequenced, clinically active disease was present in 5 or 6 and clinical remission was observed in roughly 8. Repertoire sequencing was used to test whether CD8+ T cell activation and differentiation in Susac syndrome was antigen driven. At blood withdrawal, Susac syndrome patients were therapy-naive, treated with corticosteroids (with IVIg additionally given to some), or treated with IVIg alone.

Peripheral blood CD8+ and CD4+ T cells from healthy donors, Susac syndrome patients and multiple sclerosis patients were profiled using high-throughput TCR beta sequencing. The Susac syndrome patients fulfilled recently defined diagnostic criteria for definite or probable disease. Bulk CD8+ and CD4+ T cells were purified by magnetic negative isolation, whereas CD8+ TEMRA cells were enriched by FACS. Blood was drawn into EDTA tubes, processed within 24 hours, and PBMCs were isolated by density gradient centrifugation. PBMCs destined for TCR sequencing were cryopreserved in liquid nitrogen and later thawed in a 37 °C water bath. A purity of at least 90% was achieved for sorted or isolated CD4+, CD8+ and CD8+ TEMRA cells. What the research found in general, with its limitations: The number of individuals in the TCR sequencing and HLA analysis was acknowledged as relatively small. The CD4+ T cell repertoire of patients with Susac syndrome showed no detectable clonal expansion.

From the cysteine up to the phenylalanine, the CDR3 has a length of 15 residues. Just the 45-base CDR3 DNA is kept, in frame starting at base 1. Trimmed from V: 3 bases; trimmed from J: 1 base; junction bases lacking a gene match: 5. CDR1 and CDR2, looked up from the germline V gene, are SGHTA and FQGNSA. RNA was extracted using the RNeasy kit, and roughly 0.45 to 1 microgram was reverse transcribed with random hexamers. The immunoSEQ multiplex PCR assay, covering 54 Vbeta and 13 Jbeta segments, was used to amplify TCR beta CDR3 regions. PCR amplification bias was corrected by using a synthetic template baseline for primer optimization and computational correction. As for how the authors treated the data: Reads were assigned to V, D and J genes according to IMGT and analyzed in immunoSEQ Analyzer, with only productive sequences retained. Clonality was computed as one minus Shannon entropy normalized by log2 of the number of productive unique sequences. For each patient and control, public and private clones were evaluated among the 100 most prevalent clones. Clones were defined as Susac-specific if absent from the healthy and MS cohorts, from 900 to 1,200 published viral clones and from other ImmuneACCESS disease sequences. TCRdb redid the processing of the public reads, applying fastp at Q25 and MiXCR, and retained in-frame beta chains. Rows are combined by CDR3 protein, so each entry shows the most common genes and DNA. The V and J calls come from TCRdb's annotation, not from the publication. The sample table lists under 200,000 distinct CDR3 sequences, around 94% of them with a count of one. The ten largest clonotypes hold 0.1% to 0.12% of the sample.

In the case of this clonotype: The specificity of this receptor is unknown. Base quality data are lacking; no much larger clone is found one base away.

Recombination connected TRBV7-2 to TRBJ1-2; 7 central nucleotides agree with TRBD1. This receptor was taken from a human donor with Susac syndrome. Material for sequencing was CD4+ T cells from PBMCs. The sequenced DNA: TGTGCCAGCAGCTTGGGGGACAGCAATAACTATGGCTACACCTTC. The resulting protein is CASSLGDSNNYGYTF.